This is a list of T cell receptor beta chains from one sample in a study of T cell changes during pregnancy in multiple sclerosis. Repertoires were generated with immunoSEQ multiplex PCR, while TCRdb's copy carries only in-frame clones and drops some. The sample holds some 93,000 clones; 91% are singletons and the top ten take over 1.5%. This specimen was peripheral blood, taken after pregnancy. The receptors were gathered from a female donor in good health, enrolled as a control in a pregnancy study. Both conserved end residues are trimmed from each CDR3. Each record gives: J gene, D gene, V gene, CDR3 protein. The D gene is left open where the match is weak.

>TRBJ2-4|TRBD1|TRBV11-3
ASSPGGNIQY
>TRBJ1-5|-|TRBV2
ASSDSTQPQH
>TRBJ2-3|TRBD2|TRBV7-2
ASSGSGTSGGAQY
>TRBJ2-7|TRBD1|TRBV5-1
ASSLGPSDRGLLYEQY
>TRBJ1-1|TRBD1|TRBV6-5
ASSDRAEAF
>TRBJ2-2|TRBD2|TRBV7-2
ASSPRGGHTGELF
>TRBJ1-1|-|TRBV4-1
ASSQGGGEAF
>TRBJ2-1|TRBD2|TRBV9
ASSAGTSGGVYNEQF
>TRBJ2-7|-|TRBV2
ASSDGAAKGYEQY
>TRBJ2-3|-|TRBV7-9
ASSLAGARTDTQY
>TRBJ1-1|-|TRBV7-2
ASSRQANTEAF
>TRBJ1-2|TRBD1|TRBV2
ATTGTVNYGYT
>TRBJ1-1|-|TRBV4-1
ASSQGGGRGNTEAF
>TRBJ1-3|-|TRBV25-1
ASSGTYGNTIY
>TRBJ2-2|-|TRBV28
AGRDILTGELF
>TRBJ1-2|-|TRBV6-1
ASSEDRAGGYT
>TRBJ1-5|-|TRBV6-1
ASLGQNSNQPQH
>TRBJ2-3|TRBD2|TRBV4-1
ASSQEGLGGTDTQY
>TRBJ2-7|TRBD2|TRBV6-6
ASSLPGGGVHEQY
>TRBJ2-2|-|TRBV4-1
ASSPRNPNTGELF
>TRBJ2-5|-|TRBV19
ASSIGTGRDQETQY
>TRBJ2-7|TRBD1|TRBV18
ASSQDRGGSYEQY
>TRBJ1-6|-|TRBV5-1
ASSSTGTSPLH
>TRBJ1-1|TRBD1|TRBV11-2
ASSPRQGGVNTEAF
>TRBJ1-1|TRBD1|TRBV29-1
SVDAGQGVLRMNTEAF
>TRBJ2-1|TRBD2|TRBV5-5
ASSPSGAGAAYNEQF
>TRBJ2-2|TRBD1|TRBV2
ASARTGPGELF
>TRBJ1-1|-|TRBV7-3
ASSREGWGTTEAF
>TRBJ2-7|TRBD2|TRBV7-2
ASSFTSGGVLEQY
>TRBJ1-5|-|TRBV5-6
ASSFGQYNQPQH
>TRBJ2-2|TRBD1|TRBV9
ASSQDRVGLSTGELF
>TRBJ2-3|TRBD1|TRBV5-1
ASMNQGAADTQY
>TRBJ2-3|TRBD2|TRBV7-9
ASSPRTSGESTDTQY
>TRBJ2-7|TRBD2|TRBV6-5
ASSVPGLAGERKY
>TRBJ2-1|-|TRBV2
AIGAEGYNEQF
>TRBJ2-2|TRBD1|TRBV27
ASSLGQGWTGELF
>TRBJ2-2|-|TRBV5-6
ASSIGLTLGELF
>TRBJ1-6|-|TRBV5-6
ASSSQGLSYNSPLH
>TRBJ2-1|-|TRBV6-6
ASSWTPDRGNNEQF
>TRBJ1-5|-|TRBV28
ASSLGPPRVGGNQPQH
>TRBJ2-7|TRBD1|TRBV4-1
ASSPLGQGRYEQY
>TRBJ1-3|-|TRBV28
ASSFGFYSGNTIY
>TRBJ1-4|-|TRBV28
ASLSSRASVATNEKLF
>TRBJ1-2|-|TRBV28
ASSSGGRDYGYT
>TRBJ1-5|TRBD1|TRBV2
ASDGDRDYQPQH
>TRBJ2-5|TRBD2|TRBV11-3
ASSQGLAGPQY
>TRBJ2-5|-|TRBV9
ASSAEVQETQY
>TRBJ2-1|TRBD2|TRBV9
ASSQGLAVPNEQF
>TRBJ1-1|-|TRBV10-3
AIAPTPGTEAF
>TRBJ1-6|-|TRBV27
ASSYRDWPYSYNSPLH
>TRBJ1-2|-|TRBV7-3
ASSPRSGCPPRGYT
>TRBJ1-5|-|TRBV21-1
ASSKEYRVNQPQH
>TRBJ1-1|-|TRBV6-6
ASTEGGSMNTEAF